This passage covers 28 T cell receptor beta chains from one sample sequenced in a study of T cell repertoires in cytomegalovirus infection. MiXCR, run by TCRdb on the reads, gives a single entry per CDR3 protein. The sample has fewer than 200,000 distinct CDR3 sequences, 13% to 15% seen once. Sequences were obtained from PBMCs. The receptor set was obtained from a human donor in good health (CMV status not recorded). Some clones in this sample may be carry-over from other donors' samples.

In its sample, this clonotype was seen many times. This chain joins TRBV7-9 and TRBJ1-1; unclear D gene. This CDR3 has 15 amino acids. Germline values: CDR1 SEHNR, CDR2 FQNEAQ (reference sequence). V was trimmed by 0 bases and J by 6 bases, leaving 14 bases between them. CDR3 coding DNA: TGTGCCAGCAGCTTAGCTCCGGGGTTTGTGCCTGAAGCTTTCTTT. Its protein product is CASSLAPGFVPEAFF.

There are many counts of this clonotype. The V gene is TRBV12-3 or TRBV12-4, the J gene TRBJ2-5, with D unresolved. V lost 7 bases and J 3 bases, leaving 9 bases between the germline ends. The CDR3 is 12 residues long. CDR3 coding DNA: TGTGCCAGCACGGTCCACGAAGAGACCCAGTACTTC. Translating gives CASTVHEETQYF.

This clonotype was seen repeatedly, ten times or more. V gene TRBV29-1 combines with J gene TRBJ2-1; D uncertain. Germline CDR1 reads SQVTM; CDR2 reads ANQGSEA. The CDR3 contains 12 residues. V lost 0 bases to trimming and J lost 4 bases, with 4 bases between them. The DNA of the CDR3 is TGCAGCGTTGAAGAGCAATACAATGAGCAGTTCTTC. Its protein product is CSVEEQYNEQFF.

This clonotype was observed many times. The rearrangement links TRBV7-2 to TRBJ2-1; TRBD2 might be the D (7 bases). Germline V gene sequence: CDR1 SGHTA, CDR2 FQGNSA. CDR3 length: 19 amino acids. V lost 4 bases and J 0 bases, leaving 22 bases between the germline ends. CDR3 bases: TGTGCCAGCAGCTCCCCCGGGGAGGGGGGAATTAGCTCCTACAATGAGCAGTTCTTC. It encodes CASSSPGEGGISSYNEQFF.

This clonotype has only a few counts. The chain joins TRBV6-2 or TRBV6-3 to TRBJ2-5; TRBD2 is a possible D gene (5 bases). The CDR3 totals 16 residues. CDR1 is MNHEY, CDR2 SVGEGT, per germline. V was pared by 2 bases and J by 5 bases, with 18 bases between. CDR3 bases: TGTGCCAGCAGTTACCGGCTAGCCCCCGCAGCGGAGACCCAGTACTTC. Residues: CASSYRLAPAAETQYF.

This clonotype was recorded a few times. The rearrangement joins TRBV12-3 or TRBV12-4 to TRBJ2-1, with 12 bases fitting TRBD1. Trimming took 6 bases from V and 6 from J; bases not matched to a gene: 18. This CDR3 contains 19 residues. The CDR3 protein is CASSRPGTGGFWTPNEQFF. The CDR3 DNA sequence: TGTGCCAGCAGCCGTCCGGGGACAGGGGGCTTTTGGACCCCCAATGAGCAGTTCTTC.

The V gene is TRBV7-9, the J gene TRBJ2-2; D ambiguous. This CDR3 comprises 16 residues. Germline lookup yields CDR1 SEHNR and CDR2 FQNEAQ (reference sequence). V lost 4 bases and J 4 bases, leaving 16 bases between the germline ends. This chain's CDR3 is CASSSLRVSATGELFF. CDR3 nucleotides: TGTGCCAGCAGCTCACTAAGGGTTTCGGCCACCGGGGAGCTGTTTTTT.

In its sample, this clonotype was seen a few times. The rearrangement uses TRBV5-5 and TRBJ2-2, with 9 bases lining up with TRBD1. From germline, CDR1 is SGHKS and CDR2 YYEKEE (reference sequence). This CDR3 spans 16 amino acids. V trimming: 4 bases; J trimming: 7 bases; junction bases outside the gene matches: 11. CDR3 in DNA: TGTGCCAGCAGCCCCTCGGGACAGGGAGGAAGCGGGGAGCTGTTTTTT. It codes for CASSPSGQGGSGELFF. Variable domain in full (rest from reference TRBV5-5 and TRBJ2-2): DAGVTQSPTHLIKTRGQQVTLRCSPISGHKSVSWYQQVLGQGPQFIFQYYEKEERGRGNFPDRFSARQFPNYSSELNVNALLLGDSALYLCASSPSGQGGSGELFFGEGSRLTVL.

This clonotype was counted between two and nine times. CDR3 loop: CSASRQREGTEQFF. The CDR3 nucleotides are TGCAGTGCTAGTCGCCAGCGGGAGGGCACTGAGCAGTTCTTC. J is TRBJ2-1 and V is TRBV20-1, with 10 bases that match TRBD2. The CDR3 is 14 amino acids. CDR1 is DFQATT, CDR2 SNEGSKA, per germline (reference sequence). The J segment lost 9 bases and the V segment lost 3 bases, leaving 8 bases of the junction unmatched.

Only a few counts were recorded for this clonotype. V usage is TRBV29-1 and J usage is TRBJ1-1, with a tentative D call TRBD1 (5 bases). Trimming left V 5 bases short and J 5 bases short, with 18 bases between. The CDR3 has 14 residues. Germline-derived CDR1 and CDR2 are SQVTM and ANQGSEA. The DNA of the CDR3 is TGCAGCGTTTCTCTTAGTGGGGGTCTGACTGAAGCTTTCTTT. It codes for CSVSLSGGLTEAFF.

The rearrangement uses TRBV6-6 and TRBJ1-5; D not resolved. The germline V gene encodes CDR1 MNHNY and CDR2 SVGAGI (reference sequence). The germline V and J ends were trimmed by 6 bases and 5 bases, with 11 bases remaining between them. This CDR3 is built from 13 residues. CDR3 loop: CASRVRVDQPQHF. CDR3 nucleotide sequence: TGTGCCAGCAGAGTTAGGGTAGATCAGCCCCAGCATTTT.

This clonotype was detected ten times or more. The chain has TRBV7-3 and TRBJ2-3; D may match TRBD1 or TRBD2 (5 bases each). Trimming pared 5 bases from V and 2 bases from J, leaving 14 bases between. The CDR3 loop spans 15 amino acids. Germline CDR1 reads SGHTA; CDR2 reads FQGTGA. CDR3 sequence (DNA): TGTGCCAGCAGCATGGGACCGGGGTCCACAGATACGCAGTATTTT. Its translation: CASSMGPGSTDTQYF. The whole variable domain, remainder taken from reference TRBV7-3 and TRBJ2-3, is GAGVSQTPSNKVTEKGKYVELRCDPISGHTALYWYRQSLGQGPEFLIYFQGTGAADDSGLPNDRFFAVRPEGSVSTLKIQRTERGDSAVYLCASSMGPGSTDTQYFGPGTRLTVL.

The rearrangement links TRBV19 to TRBJ2-7; D possibly corresponds to TRBD2 (7 bases). Germline assignment: CDR1 LNHDA and CDR2 SQIVND (reference sequence). V was cut by 11 bases and J by 2 bases, with 16 bases left in between. The CDR3 sequence is 13 residues long. The DNA of the CDR3 is TGTGCCGCGGGGGACACCCAGGCCTACGAGCAGTACTTC. Translated, it gives CAAGDTQAYEQYF.

This clonotype was detected a few times. The CDR3 nucleotides are TGCAGTGCGTCGGGCTCGCGGGATCAGCCCCAGCATTTT. It encodes CSASGSRDQPQHF. The chain joins TRBV20-1 to TRBJ1-5; D uncertain. This CDR3 contains 13 residues. Germline lookup yields CDR1 DFQATT and CDR2 SNEGSKA (reference sequence). V shed 6 bases and J shed 5 bases, with 14 bases lying between them.

Note on this clonotype: At one of its ends the junction is not consistent with the germline gene, which may arise from a read error. The chain combines TRBV28 with TRBJ2-1, with 8 bases fitting TRBD2. The germline CDR1 and CDR2 sequences are MDHEN and SYDVKM. The CDR3 has 15 amino acids. CDR3 sequence reads: CASNIEGLGYNEQFF. The DNA of the CDR3 is TGTGCCAGCAATATTGAGGGACTAGGTTACAATGAGCAGTTTTTC.

This clonotype was seen a handful of times. The chain is built from TRBV24-1 and TRBJ2-2; TRBD2 aligns across 8 bases. CDR1 KGHDR and CDR2 SFDVKD come from the germline V gene. The CDR3 spans 18 residues. After removal of 4 bases from V and 6 bases from J, the junction contained 15 bases not matched to a gene. CDR3 residues: CATSDPQRGAGAAGELFF. CDR3 DNA sequence: TGTGCCACCAGTGACCCCCAGCGAGGAGCGGGAGCTGCCGGGGAGCTGTTTTTT.

This clonotype was recorded at least ten times. The chain carries TRBV7-8 and TRBJ2-1, with 14 positions matching TRBD2. With 2 bases clipped from V and 8 bases from J, the junction kept 8 bases outside the gene matches. This CDR3 comprises 17 residues. Germline CDR1 and CDR2: SGHVS and FQNEAQ. CDR3 loop: CASSLPRLAGGPDEQFF. The DNA of the CDR3 is TGTGCCAGCAGCTTACCCCGACTAGCGGGAGGGCCAGATGAGCAGTTCTTC.

The V and J genes are TRBV2 and TRBJ2-1; 8 nucleotides match TRBD2. V trimming: 8 bases; J trimming: 5 bases; junction bases outside the gene matches: 8. This CDR3 contains 14 residues. CDR1 and CDR2 (germline): SNHLY, FYNNEI. The CDR3 here is CASRRRGVDNEQFF. The CDR3 nucleotides read TGTGCCAGCCGGAGGCGGGGGGTCGACAATGAGCAGTTCTTC.

The J gene is TRBJ2-1, the V gene TRBV2, with 9 bases lining up with TRBD1. Losses at the gene ends were 10 bases for V and 2 bases for J; bases not matched to a gene: 6. The CDR3 is 14 amino acids. Germline lookup yields CDR1 SNHLY and CDR2 FYNNEI. The CDR3 coding sequence is TGTGCCATTACCGGGACAGGGCCCTACAATGAGCAGTTCTTC. Encoded protein: CAITGTGPYNEQFF.

V usage is TRBV19 and J usage is TRBJ1-1, with TRBD1 identical over 9 bases. Germline CDR1 reads LNHDA; CDR2 reads SQIVND (reference sequence). This CDR3 comprises 16 residues. V shed 5 bases and J 3 bases; nucleotides not matched to a gene: 10. The CDR3, as DNA: TGTGCCAGTAGTTTCGGGACAGGGAAATCGGACACTGAAGCTTTCTTT. This encodes CASSFGTGKSDTEAFF. The full variable domain, in which reference TRBV19 and TRBJ1-1 provide the parts outside the CDR3, is DGGITQSPKYLFRKEGQNVTLSCEQNLNHDAMYWYRQDPGQGLRLIYYSQIVNDFQKGDIAEGYSVSREKKESFPLTVTSAQKNPTAFYLCASSFGTGKSDTEAFFGQGTRLTVV.

This chain links TRBV28 with TRBJ2-1; no reliable D call. The length of the CDR3 is 13 residues. The V end was cut by 1 base, the J end by 6 bases, with 7 bases between. Germline V gives CDR1 MDHEN, CDR2 SYDVKM. CDR3 coding DNA: TGTGCCAGCAGTTTATACAAGTCCAATGAGCAGTTCTTC. Translated, it gives CASSLYKSNEQFF. The full variable domain, completed using reference TRBV28 and TRBJ2-1, is DVKVTQSSRYLVKRTGEKVFLECVQDMDHENMFWYRQDPGLGLRLIYFSYDVKMKEKGDIPEGYSVSREKKERFSLILESASTNQTSMYLCASSLYKSNEQFFGPGTRLTVL.

This clonotype was observed a few times. The V gene is TRBV29-1, the J gene TRBJ2-3; D possibly corresponds to TRBD2 (6 bases). Germline CDR1 SQVTM, CDR2 ANQGSEA. The CDR3 sequence is 13 residues long. V dropped 4 bases and J dropped 0 bases, with 8 bases sitting between them. CDR3 sequence (DNA): TGCAGCGTTGCGGGACTCAGCACAGATACGCAGTATTTT. As protein: CSVAGLSTDTQYF.

In this sample, this clonotype turned up many times. The CDR3 bases are TGCGCCAGCAGCTTGGAACCCGGGACTAGGGGTAGTGAGCAGTTCTTC. Translating gives CASSLEPGTRGSEQFF. This sequence joins TRBV5-1 and TRBJ2-1, with 8 nucleotides matching TRBD2. The V gene end was trimmed by 0 bases and the J gene end by 9 bases; junction bases not matched to a gene: 11. CDR1 is SGHRS, CDR2 YFSETQ, per germline. The CDR3 length is 16 residues.

The rearrangement uses TRBV19 and TRBJ1-1; 8 bases are shared with TRBD1. The CDR3 consists of 15 residues. Germline values: CDR1 LNHDA, CDR2 SQIVND (reference sequence). The trim removed 3 bases at V and 0 bases at J, leaving 3 bases unmatched. The CDR3 here is CASSITGGLNTEAFF. In DNA form, the CDR3 reads TGTGCCAGTAGTATTACAGGGGGACTGAACACTGAAGCTTTCTTT. Using reference TRBV19 and TRBJ1-1 for the parts outside the CDR3, the full variable domain is DGGITQSPKYLFRKEGQNVTLSCEQNLNHDAMYWYRQDPGQGLRLIYYSQIVNDFQKGDIAEGYSVSREKKESFPLTVTSAQKNPTAFYLCASSITGGLNTEAFFGQGTRLTVV.

J is TRBJ2-7 and V is TRBV29-1, with 9 bases lining up with TRBD2. The CDR3 runs 14 residues. Trimming cost V 2 bases and J 2 bases; bases outside gene matches: 4. Germline loops: CDR1 SQVTM, CDR2 ANQGSEA. CDR3 nucleotides: TGCAGCGTTGAATCAAGCGGGAGGACCTACGAGCAGTACTTC. Translated: CSVESSGRTYEQYF.

The table lists this clonotype with many counts. V gene TRBV4-3 combines with J gene TRBJ2-1, with a tentative D call TRBD2 (6 bases). Germline CDR1 is LGHNA and CDR2 is YSLEER. There are 17 residues in the CDR3. V gave up 0 bases and J gave up 4 bases, with 16 bases separating them. This CDR3 is CASSQDRPGALYNEQFF. CDR3 nucleotides: TGCGCCAGCAGCCAAGATCGCCCGGGAGCACTTTACAATGAGCAGTTCTTC.

This sequence joins TRBV29-1 and TRBJ2-7; 14 positions match TRBD2. This CDR3 comprises 15 residues. Germline-derived CDR1 and CDR2 are SQVTM and ANQGSEA. Trimming removed 4 bases from V and 1 base from J; junction bases left unmatched: 3. CDR3 DNA: TGCAGCGTTGGGGGACTAGCGGGAGCATCCTACGAGCAGTACTTC. Its protein product is CSVGGLAGASYEQYF.

For this clonotype: An end of the junction differs from the germline gene, which may be a read error. V usage is TRBV7-8 and J usage is TRBJ2-7, with 11 bases identical to TRBD2. The CDR3 loop spans 15 amino acids. Germline CDR1 is SGHVS and CDR2 is FQNEAQ. The CDR3 loop reads CASGLTSGSSYVQYF. As DNA, the CDR3 is TGTGCCAGCGGATTAACTAGCGGGAGCTCCTACGTGCAGTACTTC.